This T cell receptor beta chain was found in a study of glioma-infiltrating T cells after dendritic cell vaccination. Points from the study as a whole: Longer survival after dendritic cell vaccination followed higher pretreatment TIL content.

Up to about 2 ug genomic DNA was used for TCRB CDR3 amplification. Profiling relied on immunoSEQ multiplex PCR, and the TCRdb table lists in-frame clones only, not all of them. The repertoire holds 70,000 to 90,000 clones, with under 85% as singletons. Time point of the sample: after dendritic cell vaccination, including at tumor progression/relapse. Worth noting for this clone: Its antigen is unidentified.

The clonotype originates from a human donor with glioblastoma. The sequences come from blood, collected after dendritic cell vaccination.

CDR3: CASSPAGSRVPYEQYF. CDR3 DNA: TGTGCCAGCAGTCCCGCTGGCTCCCGGGTCCCTTACGAGCAGTACTTC. The gene calls are TRBV9 and TRBJ2-7; D is unresolved. Deletions cut 5 bases from V and 4 bases from J, with 22 bases between. Germline values: CDR1 SGDLS, CDR2 YYNGEE. The CDR3 has 16 residues.